Each of the 21 T cell receptor beta chains below was sequenced from the same sample in a study of response to subunit inactivated influenza vaccine. TCRdb analysed the RT-PCR reads with MiXCR anew, one entry per CDR3 protein. This sample yields hundreds of thousands of distinct CDR3 sequences, of which about 17% are seen a single time; around 3% belongs to the top ten. The source material was CD4+ T cells sorted from PBMCs, sampled around 25 months after vaccination. The receptors were sampled from a man aged 50 to 69 who received an inactivated influenza vaccine.

The chain couples TRBV10-3 to TRBJ2-1; TRBD2 aligns across 10 bases. Germline V lookup: CDR1 ENHRY, CDR2 SYGVKD. V lost 2 bases to trimming and J lost 5 bases; unmatched junction nucleotides: 6. This CDR3 has 16 amino acids. The CDR3 sequence is CAISERGTSANNEQFF. CDR3 in DNA: TGTGCCATCAGTGAGCGTGGGACTAGCGCGAACAATGAGCAGTTCTTC.

This chain uses TRBV10-3 with TRBJ2-6, with D possibly TRBD2 on 6 matching bases. The CDR3 totals 18 residues. CDR1 is ENHRY and CDR2 is SYGVKD in the germline V gene. With 6 bases removed from V and 6 bases from J, the gap between germline ends came to 24 bases. The CDR3, as DNA: TGTGCCATCAGGGGGGGTTTCATGGGCTCTCTGGAGGCCAACGTCCTGACTTTC. It is translated as CAIRGGFMGSLEANVLTF.

The table lists this clonotype with a few counts. V gene TRBV10-3 combines with J gene TRBJ2-3, with TRBD2 matching over 11 bases. The trim removed 10 bases at V and 4 bases at J, leaving 22 bases unmatched. CDR1 and CDR2 from the germline V gene are ENHRY and SYGVKD. The CDR3 runs to 19 residues. CDR3 DNA sequence: TGTGCCACCCGACCAAGGGCCATAGCGGGGGGGATGTATGCAGATACGCAGTATTTT. This gives the protein CATRPRAIAGGMYADTQYF.

This clonotype was detected ten times or more. The chain recombines TRBV24-1 with TRBJ2-3, with 7 positions matching TRBD2. The junction had 7 bases not matched to a gene; V was cut back by 5 bases and J by 3 bases. From germline, CDR1 is KGHDR and CDR2 SFDVKD. CDR3 size: 15 residues. As DNA, the CDR3 is TGTGCCACCAGTGTCTTCGGCGGGGGAACAGATACGCAGTATTTT. It codes for CATSVFGGGTDTQYF.

This chain links TRBV19 with TRBJ2-1, with 7 bases lining up with TRBD1. Germline assignment: CDR1 LNHDA and CDR2 SQIVND (reference sequence). Trimming at V came to 5 bases and at J to 0 bases, leaving 10 bases not matched to a gene. The CDR3 extends over 17 amino acids. The CDR3 here is CASSLSPTGSSYNEQFF. The CDR3 DNA reads as TGTGCCAGTAGTTTGAGCCCGACAGGGAGCTCCTACAATGAGCAGTTCTTC.

The chain employs TRBV6-2 or TRBV6-3 and TRBJ1-5; D is ambiguous. V lost 7 bases to trimming and J lost 0 bases, with 10 bases between them. Germline loops: CDR1 MNHEY, CDR2 SVGEGT. This CDR3 is built from 14 residues. This chain's CDR3 is CASTDRISNQPQHF. In DNA, the CDR3 is TGTGCCAGCACCGACCGAATTAGCAATCAGCCCCAGCATTTT.

The chain carries TRBV21-1 and TRBJ2-6; the table's D call of TRBD2 was not tested on the DNA. TRBV21-1 is noted as a pseudogene. The CDR3 loop spans 17 amino acids. CDR3 in DNA: TGTGCCAGCAGCAAAGCGGGGGAGGTGGCTGGGGCCAACGTCCTGACTTTC. This translates into CASSKAGEVAGANVLTF.

Many counts were recorded for this clonotype. In DNA, the CDR3 is TGCAGCGCCGCCTCCCCACGAAGCAATCAGCCCCAGCATTTT. Its protein product is CSAASPRSNQPQHF. V and J are TRBV29-1 and TRBJ1-5; D not certain. The CDR3 contains 14 residues. Germline V lookup: CDR1 SQVTM, CDR2 ANQGSEA. Trimming cost V 7 bases and J 1 base, with 14 bases left between them.

J is TRBJ2-4 and V is TRBV10-3; D unclear. The CDR3 length is 15 residues. The germline V gene encodes CDR1 ENHRY and CDR2 SYGVKD. The germline V and J ends were trimmed by 0 bases and 4 bases, with 10 bases remaining between them. The CDR3 loop is CAISESTFNKNIQYF. DNA of the CDR3: TGTGCCATCAGTGAGTCGACCTTCAATAAAAACATTCAGTACTTC.

This clonotype was counted only a few times. The chain is built from TRBV10-3 and TRBJ2-1, with 10 bases lining up with TRBD2. The CDR3 runs to 15 residues. Germline V gene sequence: CDR1 ENHRY, CDR2 SYGVKD. The V segment lost 6 bases and the J segment 4 bases; nucleotides outside the gene matches: 6. The CDR3 protein is CAIRSSGGNYNEQFF. The CDR3, as DNA: TGTGCCATCAGGAGTAGCGGGGGGAATTACAATGAGCAGTTCTTC.

The rearrangement links TRBV5-1 to TRBJ2-7, with D uncertain. Trimming removed 2 bases at V and 2 bases at J, with 8 bases between. Germline assignment: CDR1 SGHRS and CDR2 YFSETQ. The CDR3 sequence is 13 residues long. CDR3 bases: TGCGCCAGCAGCTTAACCGTTCCCTACGAGCAGTACTTC. It is translated as CASSLTVPYEQYF. Full variable domain (missing parts from reference TRBV5-1 and TRBJ2-7): KAGVTQTPRYLIKTRGQQVTLSCSPISGHRSVSWYQQTPGQGLQFLFEYFSETQRNKGNFPGRFSGRQFSNSRSEMNVSTLELGDSALYLCASSLTVPYEQYFGPGTRLTVT.

This clonotype has just a few counts. V gene TRBV10-3 combines with J gene TRBJ1-2, with D perhaps TRBD1 (6 bases). The V end was cut by 3 bases, the J end by 2 bases, with 10 bases between. The CDR3 totals 14 residues. CDR1 and CDR2 from the germline V gene are ENHRY and SYGVKD. The CDR3: CAISDRGLNYGYTF. The CDR3 nucleotides read TGTGCCATCAGTGACAGGGGCCTCAACTATGGCTACACCTTC.

The rearrangement joins TRBV20-1 to TRBJ2-7; the D gene is possibly TRBD2 (6 bases). The CDR3 length is 16 residues. In germline, CDR1 is DFQATT, CDR2 SNEGSKA (reference sequence). Trimming took off 5 bases at V and 0 bases at J, with 20 bases between the two ends. Here the CDR3 DNA reads TGCAGTGCTGGGGTAGCGAGCGGGCTAAGCTCCTACGAGCAGTACTTC. Amino acids: CSAGVASGLSSYEQYF.

This chain connects TRBV9 to TRBJ2-7; D perhaps matches TRBD2 (5 bases). From germline, CDR1 is SGDLS and CDR2 YYNGEE. This CDR3 contains 15 residues. The ends were cut back, 2 bases at V and 3 bases at J, with 15 bases in the middle. The CDR3 sequence: CASSVSGLDHYEQYF. The CDR3 nucleotides read TGTGCCAGCAGCGTGAGCGGCCTTGATCACTACGAGCAGTACTTC.

This clonotype was detected a few times. The chain combines TRBV11-2 with TRBJ2-1; 9 nucleotides line up with TRBD2. Germline lookup yields CDR1 SGHAT and CDR2 FQNNGV. There are 16 residues in the CDR3. Germline trimming cut 1 base from V and 6 bases from J; bases unmatched to any gene: 7. The CDR3 sequence: CASSLGGLLAGNEQFF. CDR3 in DNA: TGTGCCAGCAGCTTAGGCGGTTTACTAGCGGGCAATGAGCAGTTCTTC.

This clonotype was detected only a few times. The V call is TRBV5-1, the J call TRBJ1-2; a possible D gene is TRBD1 (5 bases). The length of the CDR3 is 14 residues. V dropped 2 bases and J dropped 2 bases, with 10 bases sitting between them. Germline CDR1 reads SGHRS; CDR2 reads YFSETQ. The CDR3 protein is CASSFSGTNYGYTF. In DNA, the CDR3 is TGCGCCAGCAGCTTCTCGGGGACCAACTATGGCTACACCTTC.

The chain links TRBV6-2 or TRBV6-3 to TRBJ2-3; tentative D call: TRBD1 (7 bases). Between the trimmed V and J ends, which lost 5 bases and 1 base, there was a span of 16 bases. Germline CDR1 MNHEY, CDR2 SVGEGT. CDR3 length equals 16 residues. The CDR3 coding sequence is TGTGCCAGCAGTCGGACAGGAGGGGGTCGCACAGATACGCAGTATTTT. Protein: CASSRTGGGRTDTQYF.

The genes are TRBV20-1 and TRBJ2-5, with 9 bases fitting TRBD2. The CDR3 is made up of 14 amino acids. The V and J ends lost 3 bases and 7 bases, in that order; junction bases with no gene match: 9. CDR1 is DFQATT and CDR2 is SNEGSKA in the germline V gene (reference sequence). CDR3 DNA sequence: TGCAGTGCTAGTGAAAGCGGGGGGCAGGTGACCCAGTACTTC. Translating gives CSASESGGQVTQYF.

This chain joins TRBV11-2 and TRBJ1-6; no reliable D call. Trimming took 6 bases from V and 3 from J, leaving 15 bases between them. The CDR3 is made up of 16 amino acids. Germline-derived CDR1 and CDR2 are SGHAT and FQNNGV. The CDR3 bases are TGTGCCAGCAGATCCGTTCCAGTCTTCTATAATTCACCCCTCCACTTT. Translating it yields CASRSVPVFYNSPLHF.

This clonotype has a handful of counts. V usage is TRBV4-3 and J usage is TRBJ2-3, with 8 bases matching TRBD1. This CDR3 spans 17 amino acids. J was trimmed by 3 bases and V by 1 base; bases with no gene match: 9. Germline CDR1 LGHNA, CDR2 YSLEER. Here the CDR3 DNA reads TGCGCCAGCAGCCAAGGTAGGGGCCGGACAGGGACAGATACGCAGTATTTT. Translation gives CASSQGRGRTGTDTQYF.

V and J are TRBV29-1 and TRBJ1-4; TRBD1 matches 9 bases. The CDR3 runs 12 residues. CDR1 is SQVTM, CDR2 ANQGSEA, per germline. The trim removed 6 bases at V and 8 bases at J, leaving 4 bases unmatched. CDR3 sequence reads: CSVGQGSEKLFF. In nucleotides, the CDR3 is TGCAGCGTAGGACAGGGGTCCGAAAAACTGTTTTTT.